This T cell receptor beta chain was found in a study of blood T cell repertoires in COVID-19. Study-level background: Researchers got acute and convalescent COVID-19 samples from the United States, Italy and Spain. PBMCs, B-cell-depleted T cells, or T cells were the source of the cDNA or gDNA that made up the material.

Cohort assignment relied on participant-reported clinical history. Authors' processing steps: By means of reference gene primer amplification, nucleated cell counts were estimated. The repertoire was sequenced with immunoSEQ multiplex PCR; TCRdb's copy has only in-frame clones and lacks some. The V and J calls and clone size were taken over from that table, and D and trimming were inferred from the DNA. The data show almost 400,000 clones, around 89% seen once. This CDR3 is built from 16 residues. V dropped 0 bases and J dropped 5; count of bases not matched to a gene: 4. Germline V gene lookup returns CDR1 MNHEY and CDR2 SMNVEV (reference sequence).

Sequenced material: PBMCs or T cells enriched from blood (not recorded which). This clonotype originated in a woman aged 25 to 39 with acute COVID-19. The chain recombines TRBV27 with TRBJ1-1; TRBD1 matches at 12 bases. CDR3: CASSLSGDRGRTEAFF. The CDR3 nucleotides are TGTGCCAGCAGTTTATCGGGGGACAGGGGGCGGACTGAAGCTTTCTTT.